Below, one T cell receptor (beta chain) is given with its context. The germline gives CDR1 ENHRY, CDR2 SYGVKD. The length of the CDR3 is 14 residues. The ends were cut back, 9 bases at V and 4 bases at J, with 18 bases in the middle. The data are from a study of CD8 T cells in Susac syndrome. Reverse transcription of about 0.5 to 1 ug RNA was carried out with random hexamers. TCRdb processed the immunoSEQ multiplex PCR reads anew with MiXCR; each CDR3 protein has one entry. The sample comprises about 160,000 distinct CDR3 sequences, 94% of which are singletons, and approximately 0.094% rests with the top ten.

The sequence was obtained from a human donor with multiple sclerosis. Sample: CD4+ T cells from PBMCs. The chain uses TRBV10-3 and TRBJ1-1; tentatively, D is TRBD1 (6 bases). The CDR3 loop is CAIQGAGLSTEAFF. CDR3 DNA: TGTGCCATACAGGGCGCTGGGTTGAGCACTGAAGCTTTCTTT.